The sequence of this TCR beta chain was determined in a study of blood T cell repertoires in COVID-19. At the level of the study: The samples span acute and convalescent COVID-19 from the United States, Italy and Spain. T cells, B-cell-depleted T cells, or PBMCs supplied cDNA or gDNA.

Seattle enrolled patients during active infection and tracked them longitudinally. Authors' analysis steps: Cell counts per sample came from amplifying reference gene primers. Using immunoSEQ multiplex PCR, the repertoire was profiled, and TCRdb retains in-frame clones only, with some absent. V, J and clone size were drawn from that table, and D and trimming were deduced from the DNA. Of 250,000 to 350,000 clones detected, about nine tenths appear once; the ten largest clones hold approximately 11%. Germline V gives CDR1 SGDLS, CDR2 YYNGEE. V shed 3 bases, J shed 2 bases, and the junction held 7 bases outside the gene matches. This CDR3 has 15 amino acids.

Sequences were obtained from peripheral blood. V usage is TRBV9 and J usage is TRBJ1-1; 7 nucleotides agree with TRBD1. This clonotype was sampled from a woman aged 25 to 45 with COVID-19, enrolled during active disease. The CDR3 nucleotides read TGTGCCAGCAGCGATTCAGGGGGTTTTAACACTGAAGCTTTCTTT. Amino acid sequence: CASSDSGGFNTEAFF.